The T cell receptor (beta chain) under discussion was sequenced for a study of cytomegalovirus exposure and HLA in healthy donors. The ends were cut back, 5 bases at V and 6 bases at J, with 14 bases in the middle. CDR3 length: 15 residues. Germline CDR1 is LNHDA and CDR2 is SQIVND (reference sequence). Study-wide points: TCR beta sequences reportedly predicted most subjects' HLA-A and HLA-B alleles accurately. A few V segments could not be told apart, such as TRBV6-2 and TRBV6-3, and were left out. Presence/absence analyses treated sequencing depth as roughly uniform across donors.

Turning to this clone: Its antigen is not known.

PCR involved 60 Vbeta and 13 Jbeta primers. Generated by immunoSEQ multiplex PCR, the TCRdb table keeps only in-frame clones and is missing some. The repertoire holds around 200,000 clones, with over 75% as singletons. The TCR originated in a male donor in good health and CMV-seronegative. The V call is TRBV19, the J call TRBJ1-6; TRBD1 might be the D (5 bases). Source material: PBMCs. The CDR3 nucleotides read TGTGCCAGTAGTGCCGAACAGGCCCGTAATTCACCCCTCCACTTT. This sequence encodes CASSAEQARNSPLHF.